The 9 T cell receptor beta chains given below trace back to one sample, sequenced in a study of cytomegalovirus exposure and HLA in healthy donors. PCR used 60 Vbeta primers and 13 Jbeta primers. The method was immunoSEQ multiplex PCR; TCRdb's version includes in-frame clones alone and lacks a portion of them. The table shows 76,000 or so clones, with approximately 72% occurring only once. Sample: PBMCs. All receptors come from a woman aged 40 to 50 in good health and CMV-seropositive.

The chain employs TRBV7-2 and TRBJ2-7; 9 bases agree with TRBD2. The CDR3 totals 15 residues. Germline CDR1 reads SGHTA; CDR2 reads FQGNSA. With V trimmed by 4 bases and J by 4 bases, 8 bases remained unmatched. DNA for the CDR3: TGTGCCAGCAGCTCCGTAGCGGGGGTTGAGTACGAGCAGTACTTC. Residues: CASSSVAGVEYEQYF. The full variable domain, in which reference TRBV7-2 and TRBJ2-7 provide the parts outside the CDR3, is GAGVSQSPSNKVTEKGKDVELRCDPISGHTALYWYRQSLGQGLEFLIYFQGNSAPDKSGLPSDRFSAERTGGSVSTLTIQRTQQEDSAVYLCASSSVAGVEYEQYFGPGTRLTVT.

This chain joins TRBV4-3 and TRBJ1-4; 8 nucleotides agree with TRBD1. Germline loops: CDR1 LGHNA, CDR2 YSLEER. The CDR3 has 15 residues. Trimming cost V 1 base and J 10 bases; bases outside gene matches: 8. The CDR3 DNA reads as TGCGCCAGCAGCCAAGCCGGACAGGGAATGAGAAAACTGTTTTTT. The encoded protein is CASSQAGQGMRKLFF.

As DNA, the CDR3 is TGTGCCAGTAGTTTGGGGGGACAGGGTGGGTTCAATCAGCCCCAGCATTTT. It yields the protein CASSLGGQGGFNQPQHF. The chain couples TRBV19 to TRBJ1-5; 9 nucleotides agree with TRBD1. J gave up 3 bases and V 5 bases, and 11 bases lay outside the gene matches. The CDR3 consists of 17 residues. Germline assignment: CDR1 LNHDA and CDR2 SQIVND (reference sequence).

V gene TRBV13 combines with J gene TRBJ2-4; TRBD2 matches 9 bases. The V segment lost 4 bases and the J segment 0 bases; nucleotides outside the gene matches: 4. In germline, CDR1 is PRHDT, CDR2 FYEKMQ (reference sequence). The CDR3 loop spans 16 amino acids. The CDR3 spells CASSSSSGVAKNIQYF. The DNA of the CDR3 is TGTGCCAGCAGCTCATCTAGCGGGGTAGCCAAAAACATTCAGTACTTC.

J is TRBJ2-3 and V is TRBV6-5; D is perhaps TRBD1 (6 bases). Trimming cost V 4 bases and J 4 bases, with 12 bases left between them. Looked up from germline, CDR1 is MNHEY and CDR2 is SVGAGI. The CDR3 is made up of 14 amino acids. In DNA, the CDR3 is TGTGCCAGCAGTTCCTTTGCAGGGGCAGATACGCAGTATTTT. Its protein product is CASSSFAGADTQYF.

V is TRBV5-1 and J is TRBJ2-5; 14 bases fit TRBD2. With V trimmed by 4 bases and J by 5 bases, 7 bases remained unmatched. This CDR3 comprises 16 residues. Germline loops: CDR1 SGHRS, CDR2 YFSETQ. CDR3: CASSPPGTSGGETQYF. CDR3 bases: TGCGCCAGCAGCCCCCCCGGGACTAGCGGGGGTGAGACCCAGTACTTC.

The genes are TRBV19 and TRBJ1-1; possible D gene TRBD1, 6 bases. Trimming removed 3 bases at V and 5 bases at J, with 19 bases between. The CDR3 has 16 amino acids. Germline CDR1 LNHDA, CDR2 SQIVND (reference sequence). CDR3 region: CASSIARRTAKTEAFF. The CDR3 nucleotides are TGTGCCAGTAGTATTGCCCGAAGGACAGCCAAGACTGAAGCTTTCTTT.

The genes are TRBV4-3 and TRBJ1-1; TRBD1 might be the D (6 bases). V lost 4 bases and J 0 bases, leaving 15 bases between the germline ends. The CDR3 loop spans 16 amino acids. Germline V CDR1 and CDR2: LGHNA, YSLEER. CDR3 loop: CASSLFMAGVNTEAFF. CDR3 nucleotides: TGCGCCAGCAGCCTGTTCATGGCAGGGGTGAACACTGAAGCTTTCTTT.

The rearrangement uses TRBV7-3 and TRBJ2-5, with 7 bases that match TRBD2. Looked up from germline, CDR1 is SGHTA and CDR2 is FQGTGA. V lost 3 bases, J lost 2 bases, and 6 bases stayed unmatched. The CDR3 is 15 residues long. CDR3 residues: CASSFLGGGQETQYF. CDR3 in DNA: TGTGCCAGCAGCTTTCTTGGGGGGGGGCAAGAGACCCAGTACTTC.